This is a list of T cell receptor beta chains from one sample in a study of control samples from healthy donors and cancer patients. TCRdb's table, derived via immunoSEQ multiplex PCR, lists solely in-frame clones and lacks some. Among 45,000 to 60,000 clones listed, about 92% were seen once. Sequenced material: PBMCs. The source of these receptors is a man aged 30 to 45 with colorectal cancer. CDR3s leave out the opening cysteine and the closing phenylalanine or tryptophan.

J gene	V gene	CDR3 protein
TRBJ1-6	TRBV5-1	ASSLNIRGGNSPLH
TRBJ1-6	TRBV7-9	ASRDSSSWGSPLH
TRBJ1-5	TRBV2	ASQNGLSQPQH
TRBJ1-1	TRBV10-3	AISPGRPAEAF
TRBJ1-2	TRBV5-6	ASSPWDLTNYGYT
TRBJ2-3	TRBV5-4	ASSSGQTSTDTQY
TRBJ1-1	TRBV9	ASSVGDHRTFPEAF
TRBJ2-3	TRBV20-1	SASRGDTQY
TRBJ2-6	TRBV27	ASSLFVGTGATGANVLT
TRBJ2-1	TRBV9	ASSVGLGSYNEQF
TRBJ2-4	TRBV5-4	ASSPRQGENIQY
TRBJ1-3	TRBV9	ASSVASGGQSSGNTIY
TRBJ1-6	TRBV4-3	ASSQRGVNSPLH
TRBJ2-3	TRBV4-1	ASSQISRLDTQY
TRBJ1-1	TRBV24-1	ATRDSTEAF
TRBJ2-1	TRBV30	AWTRTGSSYNEQF
TRBJ1-6	TRBV7-2	ASSVGRVDNSPLH
TRBJ2-2	TRBV6-6	ASSPRDRDSVTGELF